Below, 25 T cell receptor beta chains from the same sample are listed, as sequenced in a study of cytomegalovirus exposure and HLA in healthy donors (dated by TCRdb to about 2017). Libraries came from the immunoSEQ multiplex PCR assay. For the multiplex PCR, a mixture combining 60 forward primers for TCR Vbeta segments and 13 reverse primers for TCR Jbeta segments was used. TCRdb took over this immuneACCESS table, retaining in-frame rearrangements with V and J assigned. Such tables are incomplete; in checked studies, under half of the missing clones stem from an unresolved V gene, and the remainder is unexplained. This sample holds approximately 210,000 clones; 82% were observed only once. Around 6% of the sample rests with the top ten. Sequenced material: PBMCs. These receptors came from a man between 35 and 55 years old in good health and CMV-seropositive.

This clone has only a few counts. V gene TRBV9 combines with J gene TRBJ1-2, with a possible D match to TRBD1 (6 bases). Germline V gives CDR1 SGDLS, CDR2 YYNGEE. The V and J ends lost 4 bases and 5 bases respectively, with 15 bases between them. The CDR3 has 14 amino acids. The CDR3 nucleotides read TGTGCCAGCAGCCCTCCATTGGGGGCTTATGGCTACACCTTC. Amino acids: CASSPPLGAYGYTF. The entire variable domain, with the rest obtained from reference TRBV9 and TRBJ1-2, is as follows: DSGVTQTPKHLITATGQRVTLRCSPRSGDLSVYWYQQSLDQGLQFLIQYYNGEERAKGNILERFSAQQFPDLHSELNLSSLELGDSALYFCASSPPLGAYGYTFGSGTRLTVV.

This chain links TRBV30 with TRBJ2-1; D not certain. CDR1 GTSNPN and CDR2 SVGIG come from the germline V gene (reference sequence). The CDR3 is made up of 11 amino acids. The V and J ends lost 4 bases and 9 bases respectively, with 10 bases between them. The CDR3 region is CAWISTGEQFF. The CDR3 bases are TGTGCCTGGATAAGCACGGGTGAGCAGTTCTTC.

The chain has TRBV7-9 and TRBJ2-5; 8 nucleotides align to TRBD2. Trimming took 0 bases from V and 11 from J; bases not matched to a gene: 5. CDR1 SEHNR and CDR2 FQNEAQ come from the germline V gene (reference sequence). The CDR3 has 13 residues. The CDR3 bases are TGTGCCAGCAGCTTAGCCCGGGGGGGGATTCAGTACTTC. The encoded protein is CASSLARGGIQYF. The entire variable domain, with the rest obtained from reference TRBV7-9 and TRBJ2-5, is as follows: DTGVSQNPRHKITKRGQNVTFRCDPISEHNRLYWYRQTLGQGPEFLTYFQNEAQLEKSRLLSDRFSAERPKGSFSTLEIQRTEQGDSAMYLCASSLARGGIQYFGPGTRLLVL.

This CDR3 is CASSYSSYYGYTF. CDR3 bases: TGTGCCAGCAGTTACTCGAGCTACTATGGCTACACCTTC. V gene TRBV6-5 combines with J gene TRBJ1-2; D is undetermined. V was trimmed by 0 bases and J by 3 bases, leaving 5 bases between them. Looked up from germline, CDR1 is MNHEY and CDR2 is SVGAGI. This CDR3 is 13 amino acids long.

In this sample, this clone turned up a few times. The chain has TRBV6-6 and TRBJ2-7; 9 positions agree with TRBD1. CDR1 is MNHNY and CDR2 is SVGAGI in the germline V gene (reference sequence). This CDR3 is built from 15 residues. Trimming at V came to 6 bases and at J to 0 bases, leaving 6 bases not matched to a gene. CDR3 nucleotide sequence: TGTGCCAGCAGCAGGGACAGGGAGACCTCCTACGAGCAGTACGTC. It codes for CASSRDRETSYEQYV.

V gene TRBV19 combines with J gene TRBJ2-6, with TRBD1 as a possible D gene (5 bases). V was shortened by 1 base and J by 0 bases, with 10 bases between the two germline ends. The CDR3 sequence is 17 residues long. Germline V lookup: CDR1 LNHDA, CDR2 SQIVND (reference sequence). CDR3 DNA: TGTGCCAGTAGTATAGCCGGGCAGGGCTCTGGGGCCAACGTCCTGACTTTC. It translates to CASSIAGQGSGANVLTF.

The V and J genes are TRBV19 and TRBJ2-1; D possibly corresponds to TRBD1 (7 bases). The germline V and J ends were trimmed by 3 bases and 7 bases, with 16 bases remaining between them. This CDR3 region has 15 residues. Germline lookup yields CDR1 LNHDA and CDR2 SQIVND (reference sequence). The CDR3 region has the DNA TGTGCCAGTAGTATTCTCACAGGGGCGGGGAATGAGCAGTTCTTC. Its protein product is CASSILTGAGNEQFF.

The chain couples TRBV5-1 to TRBJ1-2; D may be TRBD1 (5 bases). Trimming removed 0 bases from V and 3 bases from J, with 21 bases in between. Germline V gene lookup returns CDR1 SGHRS and CDR2 YFSETQ. This CDR3 is built from 18 residues. CDR3: CASSLDGGVARLDYGYTF. DNA of the CDR3: TGCGCCAGCAGCTTGGACGGGGGGGTCGCCCGGTTGGACTATGGCTACACCTTC. Combining the CDR3 with reference TRBV5-1 and TRBJ1-2 gives the whole variable domain KAGVTQTPRYLIKTRGQQVTLSCSPISGHRSVSWYQQTPGQGLQFLFEYFSETQRNKGNFPGRFSGRQFSNSRSEMNVSTLELGDSALYLCASSLDGGVARLDYGYTFGSGTRLTVV.

The chain links TRBV27 to TRBJ2-1; TRBD2 aligns across 9 bases. With V trimmed by 8 bases and J by 4 bases, 3 bases remained unmatched. There are 13 residues in the CDR3. CDR1 MNHEY and CDR2 SMNVEV come from the germline V gene (reference sequence). This CDR3 is CASALAGYNEQFF. The CDR3 DNA reads as TGTGCCAGCGCCCTAGCGGGGTACAATGAGCAGTTCTTC.

The chain has TRBV29-1 and TRBJ2-7, with a weak D call TRBD2 (7 bases). There are 13 residues in the CDR3. V was cut by 4 bases and J by 0 bases, with 10 bases left in between. Germline V lookup: CDR1 SQVTM, CDR2 ANQGSEA. The CDR3, as DNA: TGCAGCGTTGTCGGGGGGCTCTCCTACGAGCAGTACTTC. It codes for CSVVGGLSYEQYF.

The chain couples TRBV2 to TRBJ2-7; 7 nucleotides line up with TRBD2. The trim removed 1 base at V and 3 bases at J, leaving 3 bases unmatched. This CDR3 comprises 14 residues. The V gene's germline CDR1 is SNHLY and CDR2 FYNNEI. Here the CDR3 DNA reads TGTGCCAGCAGTGAAGGACTAGCCAACTACGAGCAGTACGTC. It encodes CASSEGLANYEQYV.

This clone has a single count. V is TRBV6-1 and J is TRBJ2-7, with D unclear. From germline, CDR1 is MNHNS and CDR2 SASEGT. This CDR3 is 14 amino acids long. Trimming took off 0 bases at V and 2 bases at J, with 8 bases between the two ends. The CDR3 DNA reads as TGTGCCAGCAGTGAAGCTACTCTAGCCTACGAGCAGTACGTC. Its translation is CASSEATLAYEQYV.

This chain links TRBV10-1 with TRBJ2-3, with a possible D match to TRBD2 (5 bases). CDR1 and CDR2 (germline): WNHNN, SYGVQD (reference sequence). The CDR3 sequence is 15 residues long. V lost 6 bases to trimming and J lost 0 bases, with 13 bases between them. CDR3 coding DNA: TGCGCCAGCAGCCAAGGAGCGGCGAGCACAGATACGCAGTATTTT. Encoded protein: CASSQGAASTDTQYF.

V and J are TRBV5-1 and TRBJ2-1; 7 bases align to TRBD2. CDR1 is SGHRS and CDR2 is YFSETQ in the germline V gene. V lost 0 bases and J lost 9; bases outside the gene matches: 9. CDR3 length: 15 amino acids. The CDR3 coding sequence is TGCGCCAGCAGCTTGGAATTCGCGGGAGCTCTTGAGCAGTTCTTC. Protein: CASSLEFAGALEQFF.

This clone has only one observation. This chain connects TRBV7-6 to TRBJ2-4, with D maybe TRBD2 (6 bases). The CDR3 loop spans 15 amino acids. V was clipped by 1 base and J by 7 bases, with 14 bases between them. Germline V gene lookup returns CDR1 SGHVS and CDR2 FNYEAQ. CDR3 loop: CASSLEEGVSNIQYF. In DNA form, the CDR3 reads TGTGCCAGCAGCTTAGAGGAGGGAGTTTCGAACATTCAGTACTTC.

The J gene is TRBJ1-5, the V gene TRBV2; D gene ambiguous. V was pared by 4 bases and J by 0 bases, with 10 bases between. CDR3 length equals 15 residues. Germline V gene data show CDR1 as SNHLY and CDR2 as FYNNEI. CDR3 sequence reads: CASSASGYSNQPQHF. CDR3 DNA: TGTGCCAGCAGTGCCTCGGGATATAGCAATCAGCCCCAGCATTTT.

V and J are TRBV7-8 and TRBJ2-7; 9 positions agree with TRBD1. V shed 5 bases, J shed 3 bases, and the junction held 11 bases outside the gene matches. In germline, CDR1 is SGHVS, CDR2 FQNEAQ. The length of the CDR3 is 16 residues. The CDR3 sequence: CASSPLGQGNNYEQYF. CDR3 DNA: TGTGCCAGCAGCCCCTTGGGACAGGGAAACAACTACGAGCAGTACTTC.

The V call is TRBV19, the J call TRBJ2-1; 8 bases fit TRBD2. The CDR3 runs to 14 residues. Trimming took 8 bases from V and 8 from J; bases not matched to a gene: 11. CDR1 is LNHDA and CDR2 is SQIVND in the germline V gene (reference sequence). CDR3 bases: TGTGCCAGTTCACTAGCGGACTCTTTGGATGAGCAGTTCTTC. This sequence encodes CASSLADSLDEQFF.

V and J are TRBV5-1 and TRBJ1-1, with 10 bases identical to TRBD1. The V segment lost 4 bases and the J segment 7 bases; nucleotides outside the gene matches: 10. Germline V gives CDR1 SGHRS, CDR2 YFSETQ. CDR3 length: 15 amino acids. The DNA of the CDR3 is TGCGCCAGCAGCGGAGCTCGGGGACAGGGGAATGAAGCTTTCTTT. It is translated as CASSGARGQGNEAFF.

The chain recombines TRBV7-9 with TRBJ1-4, with 7 bases fitting TRBD1. The CDR3 contains 17 residues. CDR1 and CDR2 (germline): SEHNR, FQNEAQ (reference sequence). With 1 base clipped from V and 6 bases from J, the junction kept 11 bases outside the gene matches. CDR3 DNA sequence: TGTGCCAGCAGCTTAGGGTCGAAGACAGGGCGCTATGAAAAACTGTTTTTT. Translating gives CASSLGSKTGRYEKLFF. Together with reference TRBV7-9 and TRBJ1-4, the CDR3 gives the full variable domain: DTGVSQNPRHKITKRGQNVTFRCDPISEHNRLYWYRQTLGQGPEFLTYFQNEAQLEKSRLLSDRFSAERPKGSFSTLEIQRTEQGDSAMYLCASSLGSKTGRYEKLFFGSGTQLSVL.

The CDR3 here is CASRGGQGRNTEAFF. The CDR3 nucleotides are TGTGCCAGCAGAGGAGGACAGGGGAGGAACACTGAAGCTTTCTTT. This chain joins TRBV11-2 and TRBJ1-1, with 9 bases that match TRBD1. CDR1 and CDR2 (germline): SGHAT, FQNNGV. V was clipped by 6 bases and J by 1 base; unmatched bases: 6. The CDR3 extends over 15 amino acids.

V usage is TRBV4-2 and J usage is TRBJ2-7, with TRBD1 identical over 8 bases. The CDR3 runs 16 residues. From germline, CDR1 is LGHNA and CDR2 YNFKEQ. The trim removed 1 base at V and 3 bases at J, leaving 8 bases unmatched. CDR3 loop: CASSQATTGAYYEQYF. The DNA for the CDR3 is TGTGCCAGCAGCCAAGCCACGACAGGGGCCTACTACGAGCAGTACTTC.

The CDR3 region is CASGRREEEAFF. The CDR3 DNA reads as TGCGCCAGCGGGAGGAGGGAGGAAGAAGCTTTCTTT. V and J are TRBV10-2 and TRBJ1-1; D is unclear. Trimming took off 8 bases at V and 8 bases at J, with 15 bases between the two ends. There are 12 residues in the CDR3. CDR1 and CDR2 from the germline V gene are WSHSY and SAAADI.

The genes are TRBV15 and TRBJ2-5, with TRBD2 matching 8 bases. Germline trimming cut 1 base from V and 4 bases from J; bases unmatched to any gene: 8. The CDR3 loop spans 16 amino acids. Germline-derived CDR1 and CDR2 are LNHNV and YYDKDF (reference sequence). CDR3 residues: CATSRGAERESETQYF. DNA for the CDR3: TGTGCCACCAGCAGAGGCGCGGAGCGGGAGTCAGAGACCCAGTACTTC.

The chain recombines TRBV10-3 with TRBJ1-1; tentative D call: TRBD1 (5 bases). V lost 6 bases and J 3 bases, leaving 11 bases between the germline ends. The CDR3 is made up of 13 amino acids. Germline V gives CDR1 ENHRY, CDR2 SYGVKD. The CDR3 DNA follows: TGTGCCATCAGGGGGGAGGAGGACACTGAAGCTTTCTTT. It translates to CAIRGEEDTEAFF.